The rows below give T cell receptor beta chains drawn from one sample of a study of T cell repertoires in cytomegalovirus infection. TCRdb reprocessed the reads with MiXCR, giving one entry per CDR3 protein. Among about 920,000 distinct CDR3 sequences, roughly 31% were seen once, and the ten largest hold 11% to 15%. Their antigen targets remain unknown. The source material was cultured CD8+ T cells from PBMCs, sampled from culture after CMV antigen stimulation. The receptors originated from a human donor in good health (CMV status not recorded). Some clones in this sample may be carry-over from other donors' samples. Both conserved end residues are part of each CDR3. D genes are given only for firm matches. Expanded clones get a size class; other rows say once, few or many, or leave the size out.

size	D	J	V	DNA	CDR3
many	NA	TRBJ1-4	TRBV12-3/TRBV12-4	TGTGCCAGCAGTTTTAGTACGCCTGCAACTAATGAAAAACTGTTTTTT	CASSFSTPATNEKLFF
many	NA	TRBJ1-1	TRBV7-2	TGTGCCAGCAGCTGGGGTGGGTACACTGAAGCTTTCTTT	CASSWGGYTEAFF
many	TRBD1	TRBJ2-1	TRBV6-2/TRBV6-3	TGTGCCAGCAGAAACGGGGACAGGGTCTACAATGAGCAGTTCTTC	CASRNGDRVYNEQFF
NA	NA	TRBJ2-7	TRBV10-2	TGCGCCAGCAGTGAGTCTATGCAGGCCTACGAGCAGTACTTC	CASSESMQAYEQYF
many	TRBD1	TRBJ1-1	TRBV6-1	TGTGCCAGCGGGACAGGGGCGGGCACTGAAGCTTTCTTT	CASGTGAGTEAFF
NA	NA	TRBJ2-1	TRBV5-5	TGTGCCAGCAGCTTTTGGGGGGACGGCAATGAGCAGTTCTTC	CASSFWGDGNEQFF
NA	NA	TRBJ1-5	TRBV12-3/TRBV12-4	TGTGCCAGCAGTCCGGGGCCTCAAAGGGGTCAGCCCCAGCATTTT	CASSPGPQRGQPQHF
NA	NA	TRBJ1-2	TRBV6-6	TGTGCCAGCAGTTACTCGTCCTTAGGGGGGGTCTATGGCTACACCTTC	CASSYSSLGGVYGYTF
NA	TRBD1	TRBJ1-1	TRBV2	TGTGCCAGCAGTGAAAGACAGGGCCGGGGGGACACTGAAGCTTTCTTT	CASSERQGRGDTEAFF
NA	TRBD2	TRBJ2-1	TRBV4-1	TGCGCCAGCAGCTCTCCACTAGCGGGGGGGCCCTACAATGAGCAGTTCTTC	CASSSPLAGGPYNEQFF
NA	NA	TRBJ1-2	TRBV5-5	TGTGCCAGCAGCACCGGGGACTATAGTATGGTTGACTATGGCTACACCTTC	CASSTGDYSMVDYGYTF
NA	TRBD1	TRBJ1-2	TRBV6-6	TGTGCCAGCATTCTGGGACAGGGATTGAACTATGGCTACACCTTC	CASILGQGLNYGYTF
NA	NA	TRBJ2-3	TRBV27	TGTGCCAGTACACTAGCAGATACGCAGTATTTT	CASTLADTQYF
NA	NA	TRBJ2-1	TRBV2	TGTGCCCCCCTGAGGGGGATGAATGAGCAGTTCTTC	CAPLRGMNEQFF
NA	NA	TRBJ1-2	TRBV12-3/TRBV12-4	TGTGCCAACATGATTACGGGGCAGGGGTTTAAAAAGAATGGCTACACCTTC	CANMITGQGFKKNGYTF
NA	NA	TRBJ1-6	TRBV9	TGTGCCAGCAGCTACCAGAGCGGCAGGGTTAATTCACCCCTCCACTTT	CASSYQSGRVNSPLHF
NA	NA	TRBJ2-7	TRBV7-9	TGTGCCAGCAGCCCGTTGACAGGACCCCAGCTCTACGAGCAGTACTTC	CASSPLTGPQLYEQYF
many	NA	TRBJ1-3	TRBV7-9	TGTGCCAGCAGCTGGGGTGGAAACACCATATATTTT	CASSWGGNTIYF